The rows below give T cell receptor beta chains drawn from one sample of a study of beta chain features in type 1 diabetes. Profiled with immunoSEQ multiplex PCR; TCRdb holds only in-frame clones, not every one. In the table there are about 160,000 clones, about 7.8% of which are singletons. Material for sequencing was central memory CD4+ T cells from blood. These receptors were collected from a woman in her 40s with type 1 diabetes. Both conserved end residues are part of each CDR3. A D gene is named only where the DNA matches it firmly. Only some rows state a clone size, as once, few, many or a class for expanded clones.

len | j_gene | abundance | v_gene | d_gene | CDR3aa | CDR3nt
15 | TRBJ2-5 | many | TRBV28 | TRBD1 | CASSLTPTGEETQYF | TGTGCCAGCAGTTTAACCCCCACAGGGGAAGAGACCCAGTACTTC
12 | TRBJ2-4 | few | TRBV7-2 | . | CASSLARDIQYF | TGTGCCAGCAGCTTAGCGCGGGACATTCAGTACTTC
12 | TRBJ2-7 | few | TRBV4-2 | TRBD1 | CASSTTGGEQYF | TGTGCCAGCAGTACGACAGGGGGCGAGCAGTACTTC
14 | TRBJ1-2 | . | TRBV7-2 | . | CASSSPRGLDGYTF | TGTGCCAGCAGCTCCCCCCGGGGTTTAGATGGCTACACCTTC
11 | TRBJ2-5 | . | TRBV13 | . | CASSTGETQYF | TGTGCCAGCAGCACAGGGGAGACCCAGTACTTC
14 | TRBJ1-5 | . | TRBV30 | . | CAWSAVDSNQPQHF | TGTGCCTGGAGTGCGGTCGATAGCAATCAGCCCCAGCATTTT
17 | TRBJ1-1 | many | TRBV5-4 | TRBD1 | CASSSSTGTGRNTEAFF | TGTGCCAGCAGCTCATCGACCGGGACAGGGAGGAACACTGAAGCTTTCTTT
15 | TRBJ2-5 | . | TRBV7-3 | TRBD2 | CASSFGRGVEETQYF | TGTGCCAGCAGCTTTGGGAGGGGAGTAGAAGAGACCCAGTACTTC
14 | TRBJ2-2 | . | TRBV7-8 | . | CASSLAANTGELFF | TGTGCCAGCAGCTTAGCCGCGAACACCGGGGAGCTGTTTTTT
14 | TRBJ1-3 | few | TRBV9 | . | CASSAQSSGNTIYF | TGTGCCAGCAGCGCACAGAGCTCTGGAAACACCATATATTTT
15 | TRBJ2-7 | . | TRBV6-5 | . | CASSPPRQKTYEQYF | TGTGCCAGCAGTCCTCCTCGACAGAAAACCTACGAGCAGTACTTC
15 | TRBJ2-4 | . | TRBV14 | . | CASSHYSGTQNIQYF | TGTGCCAGCAGCCACTATTCCGGGACTCAAAACATTCAGTACTTC
13 | TRBJ1-1 | few | TRBV7-3 | . | CASSLVVESEAFF | TGTGCCAGCAGCTTAGTTGTAGAGTCTGAAGCTTTCTTT
11 | TRBJ2-1 | few | TRBV18 | . | CASSLFDEQFF | TGTGCCAGCTCCTTGTTCGATGAGCAGTTCTTC
13 | TRBJ1-3 | few | TRBV29-1 | . | CSVSPSEGNTIYF | TGCAGCGTTTCTCCCTCGGAGGGAAACACCATATATTTT
15 | TRBJ1-1 | medium-sized | TRBV18 | . | CASSPPLTANTEAFF | TGTGCCAGCTCACCACCCTTGACAGCGAACACTGAAGCTTTCTTT
12 | TRBJ2-4 | few | TRBV30 | . | CAWSAGVNIQYF | TGTGCCTGGAGTGCAGGGGTCAACATTCAGTACTTC
13 | TRBJ1-5 | few | TRBV5-6 | . | CASSLTGMQPQHF | TGTGCCAGCAGCTTGACAGGGATGCAGCCCCAGCATTTT
15 | TRBJ1-2 | few | TRBV7-9 | . | CASSPERQLSYGYTF | TGTGCCAGCAGCCCAGAGCGACAGTTGTCCTATGGCTACACCTTC
13 | TRBJ1-2 | . | TRBV28 | . | CASRSDIYRGYTF | TGTGCCAGCAGATCGGACATTTATCGGGGCTACACCTTC
14 | TRBJ2-1 | few | TRBV2 | . | CASTQDSSYNEQFF | TGTGCCAGCACACAGGATAGCTCCTACAATGAGCAGTTCTTC
13 | TRBJ1-2 | . | TRBV7-9 | TRBD1 | CASSLVGTDGYTF | TGTGCCAGCAGCTTAGTTGGGACAGACGGCTACACCTTC
17 | TRBJ2-3 | many | TRBV5-1 | . | CASSPRALKRVTDTQYF | TGCGCCAGCAGCCCCCGCGCGTTGAAGCGGGTCACAGATACGCAGTATTTT
14 | TRBJ2-1 | . | TRBV18 | . | CASSPTSGYNEQFF | TGTGCCAGCTCACCAACGAGCGGTTACAATGAGCAGTTCTTC
14 | TRBJ1-1 | . | TRBV13 | TRBD1 | CASSYNDRASEAFF | TGTGCCAGCAGCTATAACGACAGGGCCTCTGAAGCTTTCTTT
15 | TRBJ1-2 | . | TRBV11-3 | . | CASSQRGTTNYGYTF | TGTGCCAGCAGCCAGCGGGGTACTACTAACTATGGCTACACCTTC
14 | TRBJ2-5 | . | TRBV28 | . | CASSWEGGPQTQYF | TGTGCCAGCAGTTGGGAGGGGGGGCCACAGACCCAGTACTTC
12 | TRBJ2-3 | . | TRBV30 | . | CAWDSNTDTQYF | TGTGCCTGGGACAGCAACACAGATACGCAGTATTTT
16 | TRBJ2-5 | few | TRBV2 | TRBD1 | CASTQRDRQYQETQYF | TGTGCCAGCACCCAACGGGACAGACAGTACCAAGAGACCCAGTACTTC
16 | TRBJ1-2 | . | TRBV18 | TRBD1 | CASSPLAGQSNYGYTF | TGTGCCAGCTCACCACTGGCGGGACAGTCTAACTATGGCTACACCTTC
13 | TRBJ2-7 | many | TRBV28 | . | CASSPGLKYEQYF | TGTGCCAGCAGTCCAGGACTGAAGTACGAGCAGTACTTC
16 | TRBJ2-1 | . | TRBV9 | TRBD2 | CASSVGHSGAYNEQFF | TGTGCCAGCAGCGTAGGTCATAGCGGGGCCTACAATGAGCAGTTCTTC
15 | TRBJ1-1 | few | TRBV9 | TRBD1 | CASSPRQGRNTEAFF | TGTGCCAGCAGCCCTCGACAGGGAAGGAACACTGAAGCTTTCTTT
14 | TRBJ2-7 | . | TRBV7-2 | . | CASSSGTSLVKQYF | TGTGCCAGCAGCTCCGGGACATCCCTTGTAAAGCAGTACTTC
17 | TRBJ1-6 | . | TRBV7-9 | . | CASSLGSGVSYNSPLHF | TGTGCCAGCAGCTTAGGATCCGGGGTCTCCTATAATTCACCCCTCCACTTT
12 | TRBJ2-3 | many | TRBV29-1 | . | CSVQPTTDTQYF | TGCAGCGTCCAACCTACCACAGATACGCAGTATTTT
14 | TRBJ2-7 | few | TRBV7-9 | TRBD2 | CASSSSGSSYEQYF | TGTGCCAGCAGTTCCAGCGGGAGTAGTTACGAGCAGTACTTC
11 | TRBJ1-2 | few | TRBV28 | . | CASGPGHGYTF | TGTGCCAGCGGCCCAGGGCATGGCTACACCTTC
15 | TRBJ1-5 | . | TRBV6-1 | . | CASIRGEVSNQPQHF | TGTGCCAGCATCCGGGGTGAGGTCAGCAATCAGCCCCAGCATTTT
11 | TRBJ2-7 | few | TRBV28 | . | CASSFEREQYF | TGTGCCAGCAGTTTTGAGAGGGAGCAGTACTTC
16 | TRBJ2-1 | . | TRBV14 | . | CASSPQGGRTGNEQFF | TGTGCCAGCAGCCCACAGGGAGGGAGAACGGGGAATGAGCAGTTCTTC
14 | TRBJ1-1 | . | TRBV9 | . | CASSAFTLNTEAFF | TGTGCCAGCAGCGCGTTTACATTGAACACTGAAGCTTTCTTT
12 | TRBJ2-3 | few | TRBV5-1 | . | CASSLTTDTQYF | TGCGCCAGCAGCCTTACAACAGATACGCAGTATTTT
13 | TRBJ1-4 | . | TRBV9 | . | CASSASANEKLFF | TGTGCCAGCAGCGCGAGCGCGAATGAAAAACTGTTTTTT
15 | TRBJ2-1 | . | TRBV2 | TRBD1 | CASKIGDRGYNEQFF | TGTGCCAGCAAGATAGGGGACAGGGGATACAATGAGCAGTTCTTC
19 | TRBJ2-7 | many | TRBV23-1 | . | CASSSHPGHDVGPIYEQYF | TGCGCCAGCAGTTCTCATCCGGGACACGATGTGGGTCCTATTTACGAGCAGTACTTC
15 | TRBJ2-3 | . | TRBV4-3 | TRBD2 | CASSQGTSGADTQYF | TGCGCCAGCAGCCAAGGGACTAGTGGCGCAGATACGCAGTATTTT
14 | TRBJ1-1 | few | TRBV2 | . | CASVGTSRVTEAFF | TGTGCCAGCGTCGGAACCTCCAGGGTCACTGAAGCTTTCTTT
14 | TRBJ1-2 | few | TRBV28 | TRBD1 | CASRPGQGSDGYTF | TGTGCCAGCAGGCCGGGACAGGGGTCCGATGGCTACACCTTC